These T cell receptor beta chains were read from a single sample in a study of siplizumab effects on memory and regulatory T cells. Here immunoSEQ multiplex PCR was the method, and the copy in TCRdb shows in-frame clones only, minus some. Among roughly 60,000 clones listed, roughly 93% were seen once. The material sequenced was CD8+ T cells sorted from blood. The receptor set was obtained from a human donor in good health. CDR3s include the opening cysteine and the closing phenylalanine or tryptophan. D genes are given only for firm matches. Expanded clones are given a class, and other clones once, few, many or no size at all.

d_call: .; v_call: TRBV28; clone_size: few; j_call: TRBJ1-2; cdr3_aa: CASTVRPSYGYTF; cdr3_nt: TGTGCCAGCACCGTTAGACCCTCGTATGGCTACACCTTC
d_call: .; v_call: TRBV11-2; clone_size: .; j_call: TRBJ1-3; cdr3_aa: CASSLGSGTRAPGNTIYF; cdr3_nt: TGTGCCAGCAGCTTAGGCTCCGGGACGCGGGCACCTGGAAACACCATATATTTT
d_call: TRBD2; v_call: TRBV6-5; clone_size: .; j_call: TRBJ2-5; cdr3_aa: CASSYSGLAEETQYF; cdr3_nt: TGTGCCAGCAGTTACTCGGGACTAGCGGAAGAGACCCAGTACTTC
d_call: .; v_call: TRBV5-6; clone_size: .; j_call: TRBJ2-1; cdr3_aa: CASSFRGANEQFF; cdr3_nt: TGTGCCAGCAGCTTTAGAGGAGCCAATGAGCAGTTCTTC
d_call: .; v_call: TRBV7-2; clone_size: .; j_call: TRBJ2-5; cdr3_aa: CASSLSYYQETQYF; cdr3_nt: TGTGCCAGCAGCTTATCGTACTACCAAGAGACCCAGTACTTC
d_call: TRBD1; v_call: TRBV9; clone_size: .; j_call: TRBJ2-7; cdr3_aa: CASSVGTGSNEQYF; cdr3_nt: TGTGCCAGCAGCGTGGGGACAGGGTCCAACGAGCAGTACTTC
d_call: .; v_call: TRBV29-1; clone_size: .; j_call: TRBJ1-2; cdr3_aa: CSVHEAANYGYTF; cdr3_nt: TGCAGCGTGCACGAGGCGGCTAACTATGGCTACACCTTC
d_call: TRBD2; v_call: TRBV6-4; clone_size: .; j_call: TRBJ2-3; cdr3_aa: CASSEGTSGTDTQYF; cdr3_nt: TGTGCCAGCAGTGAGGGGACTAGCGGCACAGATACGCAGTATTTT
d_call: .; v_call: TRBV10-3; clone_size: .; j_call: TRBJ2-6; cdr3_aa: CAIRPSQDSGANVLTF; cdr3_nt: TGTGCCATCAGGCCCTCACAGGACTCTGGGGCCAACGTCCTGACTTTC
d_call: .; v_call: TRBV5-4; clone_size: .; j_call: TRBJ2-6; cdr3_aa: CASSSHQVGAGANVLTF; cdr3_nt: TGTGCCAGCAGCTCACACCAGGTCGGGGCTGGGGCCAACGTCCTGACTTTC
d_call: .; v_call: TRBV7-2; clone_size: .; j_call: TRBJ1-1; cdr3_aa: CASSGGDRLGGEAFF; cdr3_nt: TGTGCCAGCAGCGGTGGGGACCGACTAGGGGGAGAAGCTTTCTTT
d_call: .; v_call: TRBV25-1; clone_size: .; j_call: TRBJ1-4; cdr3_aa: CASGRGEKLFF; cdr3_nt: TGTGCCAGCGGGCGGGGGGAAAAACTGTTTTTT
d_call: .; v_call: TRBV10-3; clone_size: .; j_call: TRBJ1-2; cdr3_aa: CAISEAYYGYTF; cdr3_nt: TGTGCCATCAGTGAGGCTTACTATGGCTACACCTTC
d_call: .; v_call: TRBV7-9; clone_size: .; j_call: TRBJ2-3; cdr3_aa: CASSLLETDTQYF; cdr3_nt: TGTGCCAGCAGCTTATTAGAGACAGATACGCAGTATTTT
d_call: .; v_call: TRBV5-1; clone_size: .; j_call: TRBJ2-7; cdr3_aa: CASSLTSAYEQYF; cdr3_nt: TGCGCCAGCAGCTTGACTTCCGCCTACGAGCAGTACTTC
d_call: .; v_call: TRBV9; clone_size: .; j_call: TRBJ2-1; cdr3_aa: CASTPAPQGQSYNEQFF; cdr3_nt: TGTGCCAGCACCCCAGCCCCCCAGGGGCAATCCTACAATGAGCAGTTCTTC
d_call: TRBD1; v_call: TRBV7-7; clone_size: .; j_call: TRBJ2-2; cdr3_aa: CASSLVRQGGELFF; cdr3_nt: TGTGCTAGCAGCTTAGTGAGACAGGGAGGGGAGCTGTTTTTT
d_call: .; v_call: TRBV28; clone_size: .; j_call: TRBJ1-1; cdr3_aa: CATKGSGLMNTEAFF; cdr3_nt: TGTGCCACCAAAGGATCCGGGTTGATGAACACTGAAGCTTTCTTT
d_call: TRBD1; v_call: TRBV29-1; clone_size: .; j_call: TRBJ1-2; cdr3_aa: CSVEDTRTGSGYTF; cdr3_nt: TGCAGCGTTGAAGATACCCGGACAGGGTCTGGCTACACCTTC
d_call: .; v_call: TRBV27; clone_size: .; j_call: TRBJ1-1; cdr3_aa: CASSLRGFVGTDTEAFF; cdr3_nt: TGTGCCAGCAGTCTGAGGGGCTTTGTGGGTACGGACACTGAAGCTTTCTTT
d_call: .; v_call: TRBV7-6; clone_size: few; j_call: TRBJ2-7; cdr3_aa: CASSVREDYEQYF; cdr3_nt: TGTGCCAGCAGCGTCCGCGAAGACTACGAGCAGTACTTC
d_call: .; v_call: TRBV5-1; clone_size: .; j_call: TRBJ1-4; cdr3_aa: CASSLGQATNEKLFF; cdr3_nt: TGCGCCAGCAGCTTGGGACAGGCAACTAATGAAAAACTGTTTTTT
d_call: .; v_call: TRBV5-1; clone_size: .; j_call: TRBJ2-3; cdr3_aa: CASSLESGPTDTQYF; cdr3_nt: TGCGCCAGCAGCTTGGAATCAGGCCCCACAGATACGCAGTATTTT
d_call: .; v_call: TRBV28; clone_size: .; j_call: TRBJ2-1; cdr3_aa: CASRLLTGNNEQFF; cdr3_nt: TGTGCCAGCAGGCTTCTTACCGGGAACAATGAGCAGTTCTTC
d_call: .; v_call: TRBV27; clone_size: .; j_call: TRBJ2-3; cdr3_aa: CASSSEDTQYF; cdr3_nt: TGTGCCAGCAGTTCAGAGGATACGCAGTATTTT
d_call: TRBD2; v_call: TRBV19; clone_size: .; j_call: TRBJ2-7; cdr3_aa: CASSREGRRNEQYF; cdr3_nt: TGTGCCAGTAGTCGGGAGGGTCGGAGGAACGAGCAGTACTTC
d_call: .; v_call: TRBV6-1; clone_size: .; j_call: TRBJ2-3; cdr3_aa: CASSDLRLGSTDTQYF; cdr3_nt: TGTGCCAGCAGTGACCTCCGACTAGGTAGCACAGATACGCAGTATTTT
d_call: .; v_call: TRBV30; clone_size: .; j_call: TRBJ1-5; cdr3_aa: CAWRKKGVNSNQPQHF; cdr3_nt: TGTGCCTGGAGGAAAAAAGGGGTAAATAGCAATCAGCCCCAGCATTTT
d_call: TRBD1; v_call: TRBV6-6; clone_size: .; j_call: TRBJ2-7; cdr3_aa: CASGDSTYEQYF; cdr3_nt: TGTGCCAGCGGGGACAGTACCTACGAGCAGTACTTC
d_call: .; v_call: TRBV7-9; clone_size: .; j_call: TRBJ2-7; cdr3_aa: CASSSYYEQYF; cdr3_nt: TGTGCCAGCAGCTCTTACTACGAGCAGTACTTC
d_call: TRBD2; v_call: TRBV10-1; clone_size: .; j_call: TRBJ2-7; cdr3_aa: CASSEGLAGNEQYF; cdr3_nt: TGCGCCAGCAGTGAAGGGCTAGCGGGAAACGAGCAGTACTTC
d_call: .; v_call: TRBV6-4; clone_size: .; j_call: TRBJ1-4; cdr3_aa: CASSDWAGRCEKLFF; cdr3_nt: TGTGCCAGCAGTGACTGGGCGGGGAGGTGTGAAAAACTGTTTTTT
d_call: TRBD2; v_call: TRBV28; clone_size: .; j_call: TRBJ2-5; cdr3_aa: CASSLGSGNQETQYF; cdr3_nt: TGTGCCAGCAGTTTAGGAAGCGGGAATCAAGAGACCCAGTACTTC
d_call: .; v_call: TRBV19; clone_size: .; j_call: TRBJ1-2; cdr3_aa: CASTTLEEYGYTF; cdr3_nt: TGTGCCAGTACCACATTGGAAGAGTATGGCTACACCTTC
d_call: .; v_call: TRBV15; clone_size: .; j_call: TRBJ2-2; cdr3_aa: CATSRDGAGSYTGELFF; cdr3_nt: TGTGCCACCAGCAGAGATGGGGCCGGGTCCTACACCGGGGAGCTGTTTTTT
d_call: .; v_call: TRBV4-1; clone_size: .; j_call: TRBJ2-3; cdr3_aa: CASQKHSTDTQYF; cdr3_nt: TGCGCCAGCCAGAAACACAGCACAGATACGCAGTATTTT
d_call: TRBD1; v_call: TRBV5-5; clone_size: .; j_call: TRBJ2-7; cdr3_aa: CASSDQGALSREQYF; cdr3_nt: TGTGCCAGCAGCGATCAGGGGGCCCTGTCTAGGGAGCAGTACTTC
d_call: TRBD1; v_call: TRBV7-2; clone_size: .; j_call: TRBJ2-5; cdr3_aa: CASSRDRVRDVGETQYF; cdr3_nt: TGTGCCAGCAGTCGGGACAGGGTCCGGGATGTGGGTGAGACCCAGTACTTC
d_call: .; v_call: TRBV6-6; clone_size: .; j_call: TRBJ2-7; cdr3_aa: CASSESYEQYF; cdr3_nt: TGTGCCAGCAGTGAGTCCTACGAGCAGTACTTC
d_call: .; v_call: TRBV6-1; clone_size: .; j_call: TRBJ2-1; cdr3_aa: CAYDLDTYNEQFF; cdr3_nt: TGTGCCTACGACCTTGATACCTACAATGAGCAGTTCTTC
d_call: TRBD2; v_call: TRBV28; clone_size: .; j_call: TRBJ2-7; cdr3_aa: CASTAGGEQYF; cdr3_nt: TGTGCCAGCACGGCGGGAGGCGAGCAGTACTTC
d_call: .; v_call: TRBV28; clone_size: .; j_call: TRBJ2-7; cdr3_aa: CASSPISYEQYF; cdr3_nt: TGTGCCAGCAGTCCAATATCCTACGAGCAGTACTTC
d_call: .; v_call: TRBV10-3; clone_size: .; j_call: TRBJ2-3; cdr3_aa: CAISDEGDTQYF; cdr3_nt: TGTGCCATCAGTGACGAGGGGGATACGCAGTATTTT
d_call: .; v_call: TRBV27; clone_size: .; j_call: TRBJ2-1; cdr3_aa: CASSLDFYNEQFF; cdr3_nt: TGTGCCAGCAGTTTAGACTTCTACAATGAGCAGTTCTTC
d_call: TRBD2; v_call: TRBV29-1; clone_size: .; j_call: TRBJ2-5; cdr3_aa: CSVEPAGYEETQYF; cdr3_nt: TGCAGCGTTGAACCAGCGGGATATGAGGAGACCCAGTACTTC
d_call: .; v_call: TRBV6-6; clone_size: .; j_call: TRBJ2-7; cdr3_aa: CASSYLPDSSYEQYF; cdr3_nt: TGTGCCAGCAGTTACCTACCGGACAGCTCCTACGAGCAGTACTTC
d_call: TRBD2; v_call: TRBV4-2; clone_size: few; j_call: TRBJ2-3; cdr3_aa: CASSPTSGDYTQYF; cdr3_nt: TGTGCCAGCAGTCCGACTAGCGGGGACTATACGCAGTATTTT
d_call: .; v_call: TRBV9; clone_size: .; j_call: TRBJ1-1; cdr3_aa: CASSVAGGMDTEAFF; cdr3_nt: TGTGCCAGCAGCGTAGCGGGAGGGATGGACACTGAAGCTTTCTTT
d_call: .; v_call: TRBV6-1; clone_size: once; j_call: TRBJ1-2; cdr3_aa: CASSDLGATYGYTF; cdr3_nt: TGTGCCAGCAGTGACCTTGGGGCTACGTATGGCTACACCTTC
d_call: TRBD1; v_call: TRBV30; clone_size: .; j_call: TRBJ1-1; cdr3_aa: CAWSVQGAYSLGAFF; cdr3_nt: TGTGCCTGGAGTGTACAGGGGGCGTATTCACTTGGGGCTTTCTTT
d_call: .; v_call: TRBV20-1; clone_size: .; j_call: TRBJ2-7; cdr3_aa: CSAPAHEQYF; cdr3_nt: TGCAGTGCTCCGGCCCACGAGCAGTACTTC
d_call: .; v_call: TRBV15; clone_size: .; j_call: TRBJ1-5; cdr3_aa: CATSSVYSNQPQHF; cdr3_nt: TGTGCCACCAGCTCCGTCTATAGCAATCAGCCCCAGCATTTT
d_call: .; v_call: TRBV4-1; clone_size: .; j_call: TRBJ1-6; cdr3_aa: CASSQEGGREGSPLHF; cdr3_nt: TGCGCCAGCAGCCAAGAAGGGGGGAGGGAGGGTTCACCCCTCCACTTT
d_call: .; v_call: TRBV28; clone_size: .; j_call: TRBJ2-3; cdr3_aa: CASRPFSKQSTDTQYF; cdr3_nt: TGTGCCAGCAGACCGTTCTCCAAACAAAGCACAGATACGCAGTATTTT
d_call: .; v_call: TRBV27; clone_size: .; j_call: TRBJ2-7; cdr3_aa: CASGARENVYEQYF; cdr3_nt: TGTGCCAGCGGAGCTCGGGAGAACGTCTACGAGCAGTACTTC
d_call: .; v_call: TRBV27; clone_size: .; j_call: TRBJ2-7; cdr3_aa: CASSFNGITYEQYF; cdr3_nt: TGTGCCAGCAGTTTCAACGGGATCACCTACGAGCAGTACTTC
d_call: .; v_call: TRBV9; clone_size: .; j_call: TRBJ1-3; cdr3_aa: CASSAGDSSGNTIYF; cdr3_nt: TGTGCCAGCAGCGCGGGAGACAGCTCTGGAAACACCATATATTTT